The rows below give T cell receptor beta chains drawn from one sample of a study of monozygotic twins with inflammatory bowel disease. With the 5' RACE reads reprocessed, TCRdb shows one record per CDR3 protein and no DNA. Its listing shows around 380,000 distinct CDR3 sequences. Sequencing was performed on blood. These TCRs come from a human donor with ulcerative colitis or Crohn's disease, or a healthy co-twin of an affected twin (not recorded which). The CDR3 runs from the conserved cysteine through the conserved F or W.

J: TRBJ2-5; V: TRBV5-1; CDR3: CASSLEAGREESQYF
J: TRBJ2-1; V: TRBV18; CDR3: CASSPEGNEQFF
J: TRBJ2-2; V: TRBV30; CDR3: CAWGATGELFF
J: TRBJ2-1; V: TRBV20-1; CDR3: CSARAGGGSDNEQFF
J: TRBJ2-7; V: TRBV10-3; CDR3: CAISVDLFSYEQYF
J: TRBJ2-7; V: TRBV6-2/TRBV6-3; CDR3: CASSYSFRSAAYEQYF
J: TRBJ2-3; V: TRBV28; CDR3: CASSLTHTQYF
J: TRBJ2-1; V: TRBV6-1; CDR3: CASSEGRYAGAEQFF
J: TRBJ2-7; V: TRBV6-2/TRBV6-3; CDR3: CASSQGGSGGQYF
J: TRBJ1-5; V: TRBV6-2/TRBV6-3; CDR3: CASSRTGVQPQHF
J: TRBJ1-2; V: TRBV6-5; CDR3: CASSSRQGNGYTF
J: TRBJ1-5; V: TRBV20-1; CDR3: CSAREGSLNQPQHF
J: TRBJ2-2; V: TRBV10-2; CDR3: CASSDGGNTGELFF
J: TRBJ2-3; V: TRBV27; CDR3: CASSFYGSDTQYF
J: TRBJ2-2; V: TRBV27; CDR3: CASSLRGVVQGSGELFF
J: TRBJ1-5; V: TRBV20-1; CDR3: CSARGKGASNQPQHF
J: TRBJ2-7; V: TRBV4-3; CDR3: CASSQKATSGSYEQYF
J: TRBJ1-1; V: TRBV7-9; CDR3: CASRHGGEGDTEAFF
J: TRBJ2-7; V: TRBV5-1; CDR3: CASSIDSYEQYF
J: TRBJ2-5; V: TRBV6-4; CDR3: CASSRSVGGLAGGTQETQYF
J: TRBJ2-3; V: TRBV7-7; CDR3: CASSRLAGGLTDTQYF